Listed below are T cell receptor beta chains from one sample, sequenced in a study of response to subunit inactivated influenza vaccine. TCRdb passed the RT-PCR reads through MiXCR, listing each CDR3 protein once. Of roughly 570,000 distinct CDR3 sequences in the sample, roughly 15% are singletons; the top ten hold around 10%. The material sequenced was PBMCs from blood, taken 12 days after vaccination. The receptors originated from a man in his fifties or sixties who received an inactivated influenza vaccine. The CDR3 runs from the conserved cysteine through the conserved F or W. D genes are given only for firm matches. Rows give clone size only sometimes, using once, few, many, or a class for an expanded clone.

>TRBJ1-1|TRBV7-9|many|TRBD1
CASSLGQGARRAEAFF
TGTGCCAGCAGCTTAGGGCAGGGGGCGAGAAGGGCTGAAGCTTTCTTT
>TRBJ2-2|TRBV11-2|.|.
CASSWTLAVANTGELFF
TGTGCCAGCAGCTGGACTTTAGCGGTCGCGAACACCGGGGAGCTGTTTTTT
>TRBJ2-3|TRBV7-2|many|TRBD2
CASNALAGAGTDTQYF
TGTGCCAGCAACGCACTAGCGGGGGCCGGCACAGATACGCAGTATTTT
>TRBJ2-3|TRBV7-2|.|.
CASRRPPTDTQYF
TGTGCCAGCAGACGACCCCCCACAGATACGCAGTATTTT
>TRBJ2-1|TRBV7-2|.|TRBD2
CASSLHLLAGGPNEQFF
TGTGCCAGCAGCCTTCATTTACTAGCGGGAGGGCCGAATGAGCAGTTCTTC
>TRBJ1-1|TRBV7-9|few|.
CASSSDVNTEAFF
TGTGCCAGCAGCTCGGACGTAAACACTGAAGCTTTCTTT
>TRBJ2-5|TRBV7-9|.|.
CASSFTTARRETQYF
TGTGCCAGCAGCTTTACTACAGCCAGAAGAGAGACCCAGTACTTC
>TRBJ2-1|TRBV16|many|.
CASSPTVIGEQFF
TGTGCCAGCAGTCCTACGGTCATAGGTGAGCAGTTCTTC
>TRBJ2-7|TRBV7-2|.|TRBD1
CASSRSGTGDYEQYF
TGTGCCAGCAGCCGATCCGGGACAGGGGATTACGAGCAGTACTTC
>TRBJ2-7|TRBV5-5|.|.
CASSLATTEFYEQYF
TGTGCCAGCAGCTTGGCGACTACCGAATTCTACGAGCAGTACTTC
>TRBJ2-1|TRBV7-9|few|.
CASSPTGVWGNEQFF
TGTGCCAGCAGCCCGACCGGAGTCTGGGGAAATGAGCAGTTCTTC
>TRBJ2-3|TRBV30|few|.
CAWTQTTSTDTQYF
TGTGCCTGGACCCAAACCACTAGCACAGATACGCAGTATTTT
>TRBJ2-7|TRBV4-3|few|.
CASSQDTGETYEQYF
TGCGCCAGCAGCCAAGATACGGGAGAGACCTACGAGCAGTACTTC
>TRBJ1-1|TRBV6-5|few|TRBD1
CASSYSGQQGRVMNTEAFF
TGTGCCAGCAGTTACTCCGGCCAACAGGGGCGAGTAATGAACACTGAAGCTTTCTTT
>TRBJ1-1|TRBV6-6|.|.
CASSYRKYEAFF
TGTGCCAGCAGTTACCGGAAATATGAAGCTTTCTTT
>TRBJ2-5|TRBV5-1|.|.
CASRNAQHNQETQYF
TGCGCCAGCAGAAACGCGCAGCACAACCAAGAGACCCAGTACTTC
>TRBJ2-1|TRBV12-3/TRBV12-4|few|.
CASTSQGLLYNEQFF
TGTGCCAGCACCTCTCAAGGCCTGCTCTACAATGAGCAGTTCTTC
>TRBJ2-2|TRBV24-1|.|.
CATSDPYTNTGELFF
TGTGCCACCAGTGATCCGTATACAAACACCGGGGAGCTGTTTTTT
>TRBJ2-7|TRBV7-2|few|.
CASSLGASPYEQYF
TGTGCCAGCAGCTTAGGGGCCAGTCCCTACGAGCAGTACTTC
>TRBJ2-1|TRBV4-2|.|.
CASSQDRWTNEQFF
TGTGCCAGCAGCCAAGATCGCTGGACCAATGAGCAGTTCTTC
>TRBJ2-1|TRBV20-1|.|TRBD2
CSARGPREGSYNEQFF
TGCAGTGCTAGAGGCCCGCGGGAGGGCTCCTACAATGAGCAGTTCTTC
>TRBJ1-3|TRBV20-1|.|.
CSARDGGGSGNTIYF
TGCAGTGCTAGGGACGGCGGTGGTTCTGGAAACACCATATATTTT
>TRBJ1-2|TRBV10-3|many|.
CAISEPRKTNYGYTF
TGTGCCATCAGTGAGCCCAGGAAGACTAACTATGGCTACACCTTC
>TRBJ2-5|TRBV18|many|.
CASSPPTRAGFETQYF
TGTGCCAGCTCACCACCGACACGTGCTGGGTTCGAGACCCAGTACTTC
>TRBJ2-5|TRBV4-2|.|.
CASSQAGLKTQYF
TGTGCCAGCAGCCAAGCGGGCCTGAAGACCCAGTACTTC
>TRBJ2-7|TRBV12-3/TRBV12-4|many|.
CASGKRSFSNEQYF
TGTGCCAGCGGTAAGAGGTCCTTCTCAAACGAGCAGTACTTC
>TRBJ2-4|TRBV4-3|.|.
CASSQSRVTKNIQYF
TGCGCCAGCAGCCAATCAAGGGTGACGAAAAACATTCAGTACTTC
>TRBJ1-1|TRBV27|.|.
CASSFERGVTEAFF
TGTGCCAGCAGTTTTGAGAGGGGAGTCACTGAAGCTTTCTTT
>TRBJ1-2|TRBV5-1|few|.
CASSPGTPGPLYGYTF
TGCGCCAGCAGCCCTGGGACGCCAGGTCCCCTCTATGGCTACACCTTC
>TRBJ1-1|TRBV7-2|few|.
CASSLSVSTEAFF
TGTGCCAGCAGCTTATCGGTCAGCACTGAAGCTTTCTTT
>TRBJ2-7|TRBV20-1|few|.
CSASPGGDYEQYF
TGCAGTGCTTCTCCTGGTGGGGACTACGAGCAGTACTTC
>TRBJ2-6|TRBV5-1|.|.
CASSRTGQSGANVLTF
TGCGCCAGCAGCCGTACGGGCCAGTCTGGGGCCAACGTCCTGACTTTC
>TRBJ1-1|TRBV5-5|.|.
CASSFYPDGNTEAFF
TGTGCCAGCAGCTTCTACCCAGACGGGAACACTGAAGCTTTCTTT
>TRBJ2-7|TRBV19|.|.
CASSISVGEQYF
TGTGCCAGTAGTATTTCCGTAGGCGAGCAGTACTTC
>TRBJ2-2|TRBV7-9|few|TRBD1
CASSDRGNTGELFF
TGTGCCAGCAGCGACAGGGGGAACACCGGGGAGCTGTTTTTT
>TRBJ2-7|TRBV12-3/TRBV12-4|.|TRBD1
CASSQGDRAYEQYF
TGTGCCAGCAGCCAAGGGGACAGGGCCTACGAGCAGTACTTC
>TRBJ2-1|TRBV28|few|.
CASSRGTASIF
TGTGCCAGCAGCCGAGGGACGGCAAGTATCTTC
>TRBJ2-2|TRBV12-3/TRBV12-4|few|.
CASRLWQDTGELFF
TGTGCCAGCAGACTGTGGCAGGACACCGGGGAGCTGTTTTTT
>TRBJ2-1|TRBV10-3|.|TRBD2
CAIGANGGYNEQFF
TGTGCCATCGGAGCGAACGGGGGGTACAATGAGCAGTTCTTC
>TRBJ1-6|TRBV9|few|.
CASSERSGHNSPLHF
TGTGCCAGCAGCGAAAGGAGTGGACATAATTCACCCCTCCACTTT
>TRBJ2-3|TRBV5-1|many|.
CASSLGTPPDTQYF
TGCGCCAGCAGCTTGGGAACTCCCCCAGATACGCAGTATTTT
>TRBJ2-3|TRBV5-1|many|TRBD2
CASSLAGGPGDTQYF
TGCGCCAGCAGCTTAGCGGGAGGGCCGGGAGATACGCAGTATTTT
>TRBJ2-3|TRBV29-1|.|.
CSVTWWGQSTDTQYF
TGCAGCGTAACCTGGTGGGGACAAAGCACAGATACGCAGTATTTT
>TRBJ2-1|TRBV9|few|TRBD2
CASSASGTSANEQFF
TGTGCCAGCAGCGCCTCCGGGACTAGTGCGAATGAGCAGTTCTTC
>TRBJ1-5|TRBV27|few|.
CASSLRAGIQPQHF
TGTGCCAGCAGTTTAAGGGCAGGGATTCAGCCCCAGCATTTT